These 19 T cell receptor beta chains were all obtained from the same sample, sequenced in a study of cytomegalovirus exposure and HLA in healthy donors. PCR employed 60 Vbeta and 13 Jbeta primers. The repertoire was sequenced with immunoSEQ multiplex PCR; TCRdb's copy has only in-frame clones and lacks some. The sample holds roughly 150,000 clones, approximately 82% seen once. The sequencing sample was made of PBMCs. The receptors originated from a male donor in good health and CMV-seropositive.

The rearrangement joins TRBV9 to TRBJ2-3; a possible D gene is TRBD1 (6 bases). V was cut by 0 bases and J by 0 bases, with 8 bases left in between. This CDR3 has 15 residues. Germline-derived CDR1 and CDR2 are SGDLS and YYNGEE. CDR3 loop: CASSVGTGSTDTQYF. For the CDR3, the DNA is TGTGCCAGCAGCGTAGGCACAGGGAGCACAGATACGCAGTATTTT.

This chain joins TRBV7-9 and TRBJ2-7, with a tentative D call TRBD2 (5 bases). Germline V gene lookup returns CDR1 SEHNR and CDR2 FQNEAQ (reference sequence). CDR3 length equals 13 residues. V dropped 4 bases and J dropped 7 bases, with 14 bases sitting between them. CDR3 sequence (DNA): TGTGCCAGCAGCTCACAGAGTCCGGGGGAGCAGTACTTC. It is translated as CASSSQSPGEQYF.

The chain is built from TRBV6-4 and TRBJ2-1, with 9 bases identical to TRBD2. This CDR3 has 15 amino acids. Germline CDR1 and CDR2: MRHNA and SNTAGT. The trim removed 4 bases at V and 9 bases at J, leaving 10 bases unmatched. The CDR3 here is CASSGALAGVGEQFF. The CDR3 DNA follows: TGTGCCAGCAGTGGAGCGTTAGCGGGAGTGGGTGAGCAGTTCTTC.

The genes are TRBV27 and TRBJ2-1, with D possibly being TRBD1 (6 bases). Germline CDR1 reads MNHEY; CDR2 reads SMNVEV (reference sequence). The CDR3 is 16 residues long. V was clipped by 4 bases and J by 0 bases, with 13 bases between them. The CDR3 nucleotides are TGTGCCAGCAGTTCAGGGGTAAGAAGCTCCTACAATGAGCAGTTCTTC. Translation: CASSSGVRSSYNEQFF.

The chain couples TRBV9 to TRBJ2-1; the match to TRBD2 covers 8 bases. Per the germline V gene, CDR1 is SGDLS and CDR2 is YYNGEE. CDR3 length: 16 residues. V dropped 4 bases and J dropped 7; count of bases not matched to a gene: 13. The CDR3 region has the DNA TGTGCCAGCAGCTCCCCGGGACTAGGGGGAGAGAATGAGCAGTTCTTC. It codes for CASSSPGLGGENEQFF. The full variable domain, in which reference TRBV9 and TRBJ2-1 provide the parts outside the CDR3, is DSGVTQTPKHLITATGQRVTLRCSPRSGDLSVYWYQQSLDQGLQFLIQYYNGEERAKGNILERFSAQQFPDLHSELNLSSLELGDSALYFCASSSPGLGGENEQFFGPGTRLTVL.

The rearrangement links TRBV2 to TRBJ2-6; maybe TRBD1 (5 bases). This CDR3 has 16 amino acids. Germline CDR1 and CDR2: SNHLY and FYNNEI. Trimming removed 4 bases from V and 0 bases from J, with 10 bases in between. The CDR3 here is CASSAGWHSGANVLTF. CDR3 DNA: TGTGCCAGCAGTGCAGGGTGGCACTCTGGGGCCAACGTCCTGACTTTC.

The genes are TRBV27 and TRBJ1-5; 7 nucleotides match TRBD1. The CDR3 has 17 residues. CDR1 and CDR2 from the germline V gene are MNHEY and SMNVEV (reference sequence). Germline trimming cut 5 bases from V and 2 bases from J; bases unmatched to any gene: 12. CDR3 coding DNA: TGTGCCAGCAGTCCCAGGACAGGCGGTGTGGGCAATCAGCCCCAGCATTTT. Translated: CASSPRTGGVGNQPQHF.

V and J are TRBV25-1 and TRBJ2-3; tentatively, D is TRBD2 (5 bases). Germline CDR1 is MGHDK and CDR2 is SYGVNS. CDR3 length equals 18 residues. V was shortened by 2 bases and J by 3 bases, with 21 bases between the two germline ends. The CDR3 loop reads CASSEPHLREEGTDTQYF. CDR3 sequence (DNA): TGTGCCAGCAGTGAACCCCACCTCCGGGAAGAAGGTACAGATACGCAGTATTTT.

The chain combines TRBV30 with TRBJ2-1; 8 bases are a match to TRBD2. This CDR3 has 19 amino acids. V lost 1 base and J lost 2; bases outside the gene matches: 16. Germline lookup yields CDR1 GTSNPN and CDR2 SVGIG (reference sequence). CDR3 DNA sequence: TGTGCCTGGAGTGGGGTCACTAGCGGCCTCACGGGCCCCTACAATGAGCAGTTCTTC. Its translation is CAWSGVTSGLTGPYNEQFF.

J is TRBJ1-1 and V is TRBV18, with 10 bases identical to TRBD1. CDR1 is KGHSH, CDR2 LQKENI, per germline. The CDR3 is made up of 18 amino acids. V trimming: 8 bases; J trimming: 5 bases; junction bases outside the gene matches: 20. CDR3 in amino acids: CASLQNRQGAFRGTEAFF. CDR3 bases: TGTGCCAGCCTCCAAAACCGACAGGGGGCTTTTCGTGGAACTGAAGCTTTCTTT.

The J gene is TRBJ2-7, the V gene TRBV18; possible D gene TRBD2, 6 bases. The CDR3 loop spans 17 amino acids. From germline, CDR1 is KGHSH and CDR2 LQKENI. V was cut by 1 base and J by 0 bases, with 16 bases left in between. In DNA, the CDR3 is TGTGCCAGCTCACCACAGCCGGGGGATTTAAGCTCCTACGAGCAGTACTTC. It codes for CASSPQPGDLSSYEQYF.

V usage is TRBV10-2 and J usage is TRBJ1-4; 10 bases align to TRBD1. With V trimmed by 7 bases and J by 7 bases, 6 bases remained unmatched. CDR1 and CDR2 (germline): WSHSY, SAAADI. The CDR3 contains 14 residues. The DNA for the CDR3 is TGCGCCAGCACGGGACAGGGGTCGGGTGAAAAACTGTTTTTT. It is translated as CASTGQGSGEKLFF.

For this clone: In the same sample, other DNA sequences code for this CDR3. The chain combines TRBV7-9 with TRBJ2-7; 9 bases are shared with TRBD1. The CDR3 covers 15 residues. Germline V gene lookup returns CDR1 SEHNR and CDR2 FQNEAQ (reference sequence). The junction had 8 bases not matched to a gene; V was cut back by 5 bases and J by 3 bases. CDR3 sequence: CASSGDRGSLYEQYF. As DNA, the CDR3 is TGTGCCAGCAGCGGCGACAGGGGGTCCCTCTACGAGCAGTACTTC.

The CDR3 loop is CASSSFFARGQYF. The CDR3 coding sequence is TGTGCCAGCAGCTCCTTCTTCGCCCGCGGGCAGTACTTC. The V and J genes are TRBV11-2 and TRBJ2-7; the D is unclear. There are 13 residues in the CDR3. Germline-derived CDR1 and CDR2 are SGHAT and FQNNGV. V shed 4 bases and J shed 9 bases, with 16 bases lying between them.

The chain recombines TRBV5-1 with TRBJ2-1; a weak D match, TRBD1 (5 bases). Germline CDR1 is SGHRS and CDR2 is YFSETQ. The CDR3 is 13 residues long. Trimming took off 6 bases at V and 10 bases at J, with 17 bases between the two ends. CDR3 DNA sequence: TGCGCCAGCAACCCACTCAGGGTTGGGGAGCAGTTCTTC. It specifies CASNPLRVGEQFF. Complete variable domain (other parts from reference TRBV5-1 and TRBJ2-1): KAGVTQTPRYLIKTRGQQVTLSCSPISGHRSVSWYQQTPGQGLQFLFEYFSETQRNKGNFPGRFSGRQFSNSRSEMNVSTLELGDSALYLCASNPLRVGEQFFGPGTRLTVL.

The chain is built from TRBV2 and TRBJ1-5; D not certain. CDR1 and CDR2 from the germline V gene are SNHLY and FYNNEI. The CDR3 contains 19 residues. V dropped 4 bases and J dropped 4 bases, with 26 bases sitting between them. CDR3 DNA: TGTGCCAGCAGTGGGTCGAAAAGGGAGGAGGAATCCCCTAATCAGCCCCAGCATTTT. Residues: CASSGSKREEESPNQPQHF.

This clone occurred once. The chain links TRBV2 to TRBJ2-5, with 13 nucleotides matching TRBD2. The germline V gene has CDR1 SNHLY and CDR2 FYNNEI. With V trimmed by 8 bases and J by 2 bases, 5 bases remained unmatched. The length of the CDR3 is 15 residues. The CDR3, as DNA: TGTGCCAGCCATTTGGGACTAGCGGGACAAGAGACCCAGTACTTC. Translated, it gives CASHLGLAGQETQYF. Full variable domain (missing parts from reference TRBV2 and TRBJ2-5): EPEVTQTPSHQVTQMGQEVILRCVPISNHLYFYWYRQILGQKVEFLVSFYNNEISEKSEIFDDQFSVERPDGSNFTLKIRSTKLEDSAMYFCASHLGLAGQETQYFGPGTRLLVL.

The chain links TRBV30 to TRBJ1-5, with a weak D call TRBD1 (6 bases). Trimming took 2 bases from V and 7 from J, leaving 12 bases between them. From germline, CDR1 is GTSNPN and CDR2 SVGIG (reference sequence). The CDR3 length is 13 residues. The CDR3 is CAWSSGEGQPQHF. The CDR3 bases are TGTGCCTGGAGTTCAGGGGAAGGACAGCCCCAGCATTTT.

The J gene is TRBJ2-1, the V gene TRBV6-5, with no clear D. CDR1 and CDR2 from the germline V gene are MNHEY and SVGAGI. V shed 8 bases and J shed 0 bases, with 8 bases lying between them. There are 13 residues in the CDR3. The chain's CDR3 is CASGGYSYNEQFF. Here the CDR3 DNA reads TGTGCCAGCGGCGGATACTCCTACAATGAGCAGTTCTTC.